This entry lists 24 T cell receptor beta chains sequenced from one sample in a study of brain T cells in children with intractable seizures. Time point meaning: blood from clinic visit 5 months post-surgery; TSC patient then seizure free. Using immunoSEQ multiplex PCR, the repertoire was profiled, and TCRdb retains in-frame clones only, with some absent. Of approximately 330,000 clones listed, over 85% are singletons. This specimen consisted of peripheral blood, obtained 4 to 5 months after surgery. Receptors originate from a boy in the first two years of life with tuberous sclerosis and intractable seizures.

CDR3 amino acids: CASSLDRTDYGYTF. The DNA of the CDR3 is TGTGCCAGCAGCTTGGACAGGACGGACTATGGCTACACCTTC. The rearrangement links TRBV5-4 to TRBJ1-2; possibly TRBD1 for D (5 bases). CDR3 size: 14 residues. CDR1 is SGHNT and CDR2 is YYREEE in the germline V gene (reference sequence). The V gene lost 0 bases and the J gene lost 3 bases, with 9 bases spanning the gap. The complete variable domain, with remaining parts taken from reference TRBV5-4 and TRBJ1-2, reads ETGVTQSPTHLIKTRGQQVTLRCSSQSGHNTVSWYQQALGQGPQFIFQYYREEENGRGNFPPRFSGLQFPNYSSELNVNALELDDSALYLCASSLDRTDYGYTFGSGTRLTVV.

Comment on this clone: Without the conserved terminal phenylalanine or tryptophan, this CDR3 likely stems from a read error. Because the CDR3's place on the DNA is in doubt, the DNA is left out and the CDR3 is given as listed by TCRdb. The V gene is TRBV5-1, the J gene TRBJ2-7. The CDR3 sequence runs 8 residues, both termini included. Germline assignment: CDR1 SGHRS and CDR2 YFSETQ. This CDR3 is CASSVRAI.

V gene TRBV24-1 combines with J gene TRBJ2-1; 8 positions match TRBD2. Germline CDR1 KGHDR, CDR2 SFDVKD. The CDR3 extends over 17 amino acids. The ends lost 4 bases at V and 4 bases at J; junction bases unmatched: 11. The DNA for the CDR3 is TGTGCCACCAGTGAGGCCACTAGCGGATACAAATACAATGAGCAGTTCTTC. Translated, it gives CATSEATSGYKYNEQFF.

The chain has TRBV6-1 and TRBJ2-4; 7 nucleotides match TRBD2. Per germline, CDR1 MNHNS and CDR2 SASEGT. The CDR3 is 15 amino acids. J gave up 6 bases and V 0 bases, and 5 bases lay outside the gene matches. CDR3 DNA sequence: TGTGCCAGCAGTGAAGCGGCTAGCGGAGTAAACATTCAGTACTTC. This translates into CASSEAASGVNIQYF.

CDR3: CASTSRSVAYSPLHF. CDR3 in DNA: TGTGCCAGCACCTCCAGGTCGGTCGCCTATTCACCCCTCCACTTT. This sequence joins TRBV13 and TRBJ1-6, with no clear D. The V and J ends lost 7 bases and 8 bases respectively, with 18 bases between them. The CDR3 has 15 residues. Germline values: CDR1 PRHDT, CDR2 FYEKMQ (reference sequence). Combining the CDR3 with reference TRBV13 and TRBJ1-6 gives the whole variable domain AAGVIQSPRHLIKEKRETATLKCYPIPRHDTVYWYQQGPGQDPQFLISFYEKMQSDKGSIPDRFSAQQFSDYHSELNMSSLELGDSALYFCASTSRSVAYSPLHFGNGTRLTVT.

The chain combines TRBV19 with TRBJ1-5; no definite D call. V was pared by 3 bases and J by 2 bases, with 5 bases between. Germline CDR1 LNHDA, CDR2 SQIVND (reference sequence). The CDR3 sequence is 13 residues long. This CDR3 reads CASSMQRNQPQHF. CDR3 nucleotide sequence: TGTGCCAGTAGTATGCAACGCAATCAGCCCCAGCATTTT.

The chain recombines TRBV21-1 with TRBJ1-4; the table's D call of TRBD1 was not tested on the DNA. TRBV21-1 is annotated as a pseudogene. The CDR3 totals 19 residues. The chain's CDR3 is CASSKDFGTGGEGNEKLFF. In DNA, the CDR3 is TGTGCCAGCAGCAAAGATTTTGGGACAGGAGGAGAGGGAAATGAAAAACTGTTTTTT.

This clone appeared a single time. The chain couples TRBV25-1 to TRBJ2-6; D gene unclear. Germline V lookup: CDR1 MGHDK, CDR2 SYGVNS. The CDR3 is 13 residues long. V was clipped by 6 bases and J by 0 bases, with 3 bases between them. This chain's CDR3 is CASRSSGANVLTF. The CDR3 DNA follows: TGTGCCAGCAGGAGCTCTGGGGCCAACGTCCTGACTTTC. Filled out from reference TRBV25-1 and TRBJ2-6, the complete variable domain reads EADIYQTPRYLVIGTGKKITLECSQTMGHDKMYWYQQDPGMELHLIHYSYGVNSTEKGDLSSESTVSRIRTEHFPLTLESARPSHTSQYLCASRSSGANVLTFGAGSRLTVL.

The chain joins TRBV21-1 to TRBJ2-2; the D call in the table, TRBD1, was not verified against the DNA. TRBV21-1 is reported as a pseudogene. The CDR3 extends over 16 amino acids. This CDR3 is CASSDPGQGDTGELFF. The CDR3 DNA reads as TGTGCCAGCAGCGATCCGGGACAGGGAGACACCGGGGAGCTGTTTTTT.

J is TRBJ2-3 and V is TRBV12-5; 12 nucleotides match TRBD2. Trimming took 4 bases from V and 4 from J; bases not matched to a gene: 18. CDR1 and CDR2 from the germline V gene are LGHNT and FRNRAP. This CDR3 has 20 residues. CDR3 DNA sequence: TGTGCTAGTGGTTGGGGGGGACTAGCGGGTTCGGGTCTCCTGCCAGATACGCAGTATTTT. It yields the protein CASGWGGLAGSGLLPDTQYF. The whole variable domain, filled in from reference TRBV12-5 and TRBJ2-3, reads DARVTQTPRHKVTEMGQEVTMRCQPILGHNTVFWYRQTMMQGLELLAYFRNRAPLDDSGMPKDRFSAEMPDATLATLKIQPSEPRDSAVYFCASGWGGLAGSGLLPDTQYFGPGTRLTVL.

The chain has TRBV27 and TRBJ1-2; D is perhaps TRBD1 (6 bases). The CDR3 sequence is 12 residues long. Trimming took off 2 bases at V and 6 bases at J, with 7 bases between the two ends. CDR1 and CDR2 (germline): MNHEY, SMNVEV (reference sequence). The CDR3: CASSLAGDGYTF. The CDR3 bases are TGTGCCAGCAGTTTAGCAGGGGATGGCTACACCTTC.

The CDR3 here is CASSQEGANVLTF. CDR3 DNA sequence: TGTGCCAGCAGCCAAGAGGGGGCCAACGTCCTGACTTTC. The chain carries TRBV3-1 (or the pseudogene TRBV3-2) and TRBJ2-6, with D unresolved. The CDR3 has 13 amino acids. Germline V gene data show CDR1 as LGHDT and CDR2 as YNNKEL (reference sequence). V lost 0 bases and J 4 bases, leaving 1 base between the germline ends.

The rearrangement links TRBV11-2 to TRBJ2-5; 10 bases fit TRBD2. The J segment lost 1 base and the V segment lost 0 bases, leaving 2 bases of the junction unmatched. Germline-derived CDR1 and CDR2 are SGHAT and FQNNGV. The CDR3 runs to 16 residues. The CDR3 coding sequence is TGTGCCAGCAGCTTAGAGCTAGCGGGGGCCCAAGAGACCCAGTACTTC. This codes for CASSLELAGAQETQYF.

The chain carries TRBV7-9 and TRBJ2-1; TRBD1 matches 11 bases. Germline V gives CDR1 SEHNR, CDR2 FQNEAQ (reference sequence). The CDR3 contains 14 residues. V shed 7 bases, J shed 9 bases, and the junction held 8 bases outside the gene matches. CDR3: CASNGQGAQVEQFF. The CDR3 coding sequence is TGTGCCAGCAACGGACAGGGGGCGCAGGTTGAGCAGTTCTTC. The full variable domain, its missing parts supplied by reference TRBV7-9 and TRBJ2-1, is DTGVSQNPRHKITKRGQNVTFRCDPISEHNRLYWYRQTLGQGPEFLTYFQNEAQLEKSRLLSDRFSAERPKGSFSTLEIQRTEQGDSAMYLCASNGQGAQVEQFFGPGTRLTVL.

The rearrangement links TRBV2 to TRBJ1-3; the D gene is possibly TRBD1 (5 bases). This CDR3 comprises 16 residues. Trimming stripped 4 bases from V and 2 bases from J, with 15 bases between. Germline V gene lookup returns CDR1 SNHLY and CDR2 FYNNEI. The CDR3 DNA reads as TGTGCCAGCAGTGTCCGTGGGGGAGAGGCTGGAAACACCATATATTTT. Its translation: CASSVRGGEAGNTIYF. Drawing the rest from reference TRBV2 and TRBJ1-3, the complete variable domain is EPEVTQTPSHQVTQMGQEVILRCVPISNHLYFYWYRQILGQKVEFLVSFYNNEISEKSEIFDDQFSVERPDGSNFTLKIRSTKLEDSAMYFCASSVRGGEAGNTIYFGEGSWLTVV.

The J gene is TRBJ2-3, the V gene TRBV9, with D perhaps TRBD2 (6 bases). CDR1 is SGDLS, CDR2 YYNGEE, per germline. V was shortened by 4 bases and J by 5 bases, with 17 bases between the two germline ends. The CDR3 totals 15 residues. CDR3 sequence reads: CASSPGGSKGDTQYF. CDR3 nucleotides: TGTGCCAGCAGCCCTGGGGGGAGTAAGGGAGATACGCAGTATTTT.

The chain joins TRBV19 to TRBJ2-1, with D unresolved. In germline, CDR1 is LNHDA, CDR2 SQIVND (reference sequence). This CDR3 is 16 amino acids long. The V and J ends lost 7 bases and 8 bases respectively, with 24 bases between them. The CDR3 reads CASTGRPSPLSDEQFF. DNA for the CDR3: TGTGCCAGTACCGGAAGACCCTCCCCACTTTCTGATGAGCAGTTCTTC.

V and J are TRBV12-3 or TRBV12-4 and TRBJ2-1, with no clear D. Trimming cost V 2 bases and J 8 bases, with 4 bases left between them. The CDR3 has 11 amino acids. The CDR3 protein is CASSLFYEQFF. Written as DNA, the CDR3 is TGTGCCAGCAGTTTATTTTATGAGCAGTTCTTC.

With regard to this clone: The DNA is omitted, as the CDR3 cannot be located on it reliably, and the CDR3 follows TCRdb's listing. The rearrangement uses TRBV27 and TRBJ1-1; the DNA was not compared with TRBD1, the D call given in the table. Inclusive of both ends, the CDR3 amounts to 16 amino acids. Germline V gene lookup returns CDR1 MNHEY and CDR2 SMNVEV (reference sequence). The CDR3 region is CASSLWPRQGNTEAFF.

This clone was observed a single time. The junction shows a germline mismatch at one end, possibly a read error. The chain links TRBV5-6 to TRBJ2-3; D perhaps matches TRBD2 (6 bases). The CDR3 is made up of 16 amino acids. CDR1 SGHDT and CDR2 YYEEEE come from the germline V gene. The CDR3 DNA follows: TGTGCCAGAAGCTTGGAAGGGACTGGGAACACAGATACGCAGTATTTT. Translating it yields CARSLEGTGNTDTQYF.

The gene calls are TRBV5-6 and TRBJ2-5; no reliable D call. Germline V gives CDR1 SGHDT, CDR2 YYEEEE. The V gene lost 3 bases and the J gene lost 5 bases, with 14 bases spanning the gap. CDR3 length equals 14 residues. This CDR3 is CASSSTTYGETQYF. DNA for the CDR3: TGTGCCAGCAGCTCCACAACCTATGGGGAGACCCAGTACTTC.

This clone was detected only a few times. The chain employs TRBV6-5 and TRBJ2-2; the D gene is possibly TRBD2 (5 bases). CDR3 length: 13 residues. Trimming stripped 5 bases from V and 7 bases from J, with 11 bases between. CDR1 and CDR2 from the germline V gene are MNHEY and SVGAGI. CDR3 sequence: CASSRGPGGELFF. The CDR3 DNA follows: TGTGCCAGCAGTCGCGGGCCTGGCGGGGAGCTGTTTTTT.

V usage is TRBV4-2 and J usage is TRBJ1-1, with 9 bases lining up with TRBD1. The CDR3 consists of 14 residues. Germline V CDR1 and CDR2: LGHNA, YNFKEQ. J lost 5 bases, V lost 4 bases, and 5 bases had no gene match. CDR3 bases: TGTGCCAGCAGCCCTACGACAGGGGGTACTGAAGCTTTCTTT. It yields the protein CASSPTTGGTEAFF.

V and J are TRBV3-1 (or the pseudogene TRBV3-2) and TRBJ2-7; the D gene is possibly TRBD2 (5 bases). Trimming took off 1 base at V and 4 bases at J, with 14 bases between the two ends. The CDR3 covers 15 residues. CDR1 and CDR2 from the germline V gene are LGHDT and YNNKEL (reference sequence). The CDR3 region has the DNA TGTGCCAGCAGCCAAGTAAGCGGACCCCCGTACGAGCAGTACTTC. It encodes CASSQVSGPPYEQYF.